This is a list of T cell receptor beta chains from one sample in a study of blood T cell repertoires in COVID-19. TCRdb keeps only in-frame clones here, not all; method: immunoSEQ multiplex PCR. The repertoire holds 200,000 to 250,000 clones, 82% seen once, with 3% to 3.5% in the top ten. The sample consisted of PBMCs or T cells enriched from blood (not recorded which). These receptors were collected from a woman aged 60 to 75 who had recovered from COVID-19. Each CDR3 is given with its conserved first and last residue. The D gene is left open where the match is weak. Clone size, where shown, is once, few, many, or a class for clones that have expanded.

j_call | clone_size | v_call | d_call | cdr3_nt | cdr3_aa
TRBJ2-1 | - | TRBV9 | TRBD2 | TGTGCCAGCAGCGTAGAACCTAGCGGGGGCTACAATGAGCAGTTCTTC | CASSVEPSGGYNEQFF
TRBJ1-1 | - | TRBV5-1 | - | TGCGCCAGCAGCTTGTGGGGGGGCACTGAAGCTTTCTTT | CASSLWGGTEAFF
TRBJ2-7 | - | TRBV2 | TRBD1 | TGTGCCAGCGGGACAGGGGGCATATACGAGCAGTACTTC | CASGTGGIYEQYF
TRBJ1-1 | once | TRBV19 | - | TGTGCCAGTCGAGGGGGGGCTGGTGGCACTGAAGCTTTCTTT | CASRGGAGGTEAFF
TRBJ2-7 | - | TRBV19 | TRBD2 | TGTGCCAGACGACTAGCGGGAGGGCCGTCAAGGTACGAGCAGTACTTC | CARRLAGGPSRYEQYF
TRBJ2-1 | - | TRBV11-2 | TRBD1 | TGTGCCAGCAGCTTAACAGGGGATGCAAGGAATGAGCAGTTCTTC | CASSLTGDARNEQFF
TRBJ1-1 | - | TRBV11-2 | - | TGTGCCAGCAGCCCGTCAATCGGCACTGAAGCTTTCTTT | CASSPSIGTEAFF
TRBJ2-1 | - | TRBV5-4 | TRBD2 | TGTGCCAGCACTCAGCGGGGATACAATGAGCAGTTCTTC | CASTQRGYNEQFF
TRBJ1-1 | - | TRBV5-6 | TRBD1 | TGTGCCAGCAGCCCCTTGACAGGGGGGGGGAACACTGAAGCTTTCTTT | CASSPLTGGGNTEAFF
TRBJ2-3 | - | TRBV11-2 | TRBD1 | TGTGCCAGCAGCTCAAGGACAGGGGGTAGGGCAGATACGCAGTATTTT | CASSSRTGGRADTQYF
TRBJ1-5 | - | TRBV29-1 | - | TGCAGCGTTGAGACACCCGATCAGCCCCAGCATTTT | CSVETPDQPQHF
TRBJ1-1 | - | TRBV2 | - | TGTGCCAGCACCCTTTCACGGGACACTGAAGCTTTCTTT | CASTLSRDTEAFF
TRBJ2-1 | - | TRBV3-1/TRBV3-2 | TRBD2 | TGTGCCAGCAGTCGACTAGCGGGGGGGAGCTCCTACAATGAGCAGTTCTTC | CASSRLAGGSSYNEQFF
TRBJ1-1 | few | TRBV19 | - | TGTGCCAGTAGTATAGCGGCAGGAAGGAACACTGAAGCTTTCTTT | CASSIAAGRNTEAFF
TRBJ1-1 | once | TRBV25-1 | - | TGTGCCAGCAGTGAGTCAGGTCGGCTTGAAGCTTTCTTT | CASSESGRLEAFF
TRBJ1-1 | - | TRBV20-1 | - | TGCAGTGCTCCGGTGAACACTGAAGCTTTCTTT | CSAPVNTEAFF
TRBJ1-5 | - | TRBV11-2 | - | TGTGCCAGCAGCCCCACAGGCGGGGTTAGCCAGCCCCAGCATTTT | CASSPTGGVSQPQHF
TRBJ1-1 | - | TRBV11-1 | - | TGTGCCAGCAGCTTAGGTGCGGTGCGGACAGTCACTGAAGCTTTCTTT | CASSLGAVRTVTEAFF
TRBJ1-5 | once | TRBV6-2/TRBV6-3 | - | TGTGCCAGCAGTCCACACGGGGGGCAGAATTTCGGCAATCAGCCCCAGCATTTT | CASSPHGGQNFGNQPQHF
TRBJ1-1 | - | TRBV11-3 | - | TGTGCCAGCAGCTCTCGCAGGGACACTGAAGCTTTCTTT | CASSSRRDTEAFF
TRBJ1-4 | - | TRBV7-8 | - | TGTGCCAGCAGCTTAAATCGCGGCAGGGGTAATGAAAAACTGTTTTTT | CASSLNRGRGNEKLFF
TRBJ1-2 | - | TRBV18 | - | TGTGCCAGCTCACCAGGAACAGGGCCGGACTATGGCTACACCTTC | CASSPGTGPDYGYTF
TRBJ2-2 | - | TRBV11-2 | TRBD1 | TGTGCCAGCAGCCAGGGACAGGAATTCACCGGGGAGCTGTTTTTT | CASSQGQEFTGELFF
TRBJ1-1 | - | TRBV7-3 | - | TGTGCCAGCAGCTTAGTCAGGACTGAAGCTTTCTTT | CASSLVRTEAFF
TRBJ2-6 | - | TRBV12-3/TRBV12-4 | - | TGTGCCAGCATCCTAACTGGGGCCAACGTCCTGACTTTC | CASILTGANVLTF
TRBJ2-2 | - | TRBV3-1/TRBV3-2 | - | TGTGCCAGCAGCCGTAGACCTAGCAACACCGGGGAGCTGTTTTTT | CASSRRPSNTGELFF
TRBJ1-1 | - | TRBV19 | - | TGTGCCAGTAGTATTTCGTCGGGGGGCCACACTGAAGCTTTCTTT | CASSISSGGHTEAFF
TRBJ1-4 | once | TRBV19 | - | TGTGCCAGTAGTCTCGGGCAGGGTGGAAAACGTGAAAAACTGTTTTTT | CASSLGQGGKREKLFF
TRBJ2-3 | - | TRBV7-8 | - | TGTGCCAGCACCACGGAGTTAGCCCTCACAGATACGCAGTATTTT | CASTTELALTDTQYF
TRBJ2-3 | once | TRBV7-9 | TRBD1 | TGTGCCAGCAGCTTCCCACAGGACAGGGGAAGCACAGATACGCAGTATTTT | CASSFPQDRGSTDTQYF
TRBJ1-2 | - | TRBV15 | - | TGTGCCACCAGCAGAGCGGCCAGGGTTGGCTACACCTTC | CATSRAARVGYTF
TRBJ1-3 | - | TRBV18 | TRBD1 | TGTGCCAGCTCACCTCGACAGGGGGCGAGCTCTGGAAACACCATATATTTT | CASSPRQGASSGNTIYF
TRBJ1-5 | - | TRBV4-2 | - | TGTGCCAGCAGCCAAGGCCAGACAGGTAGCAATCAGCCCCAGCATTTT | CASSQGQTGSNQPQHF
TRBJ1-1 | - | TRBV27 | - | TGTGCCAGCAGTTTATGGGGGGACACTGAAGCTTTCTTT | CASSLWGDTEAFF
TRBJ1-2 | - | TRBV2 | - | TGTGCCACCACAGGAGATGAAGATGGCTACACCTTC | CATTGDEDGYTF
TRBJ2-2 | - | TRBV18 | - | TGTGCCAGCTCACCCGACCGGGGGGCCTCCTTCGGGGAGCTGTTTTTT | CASSPDRGASFGELFF
TRBJ1-3 | - | TRBV27 | TRBD1 | TGTGCCAGCAGTCCCCACCGACAGGGGTTCGGAAACACCATATATTTT | CASSPHRQGFGNTIYF
TRBJ1-1 | - | TRBV7-3 | TRBD1 | TGTGCCAGCAGCTCACGGACAGGGCCTGTGAGGAACACTGAAGCTTTCTTT | CASSSRTGPVRNTEAFF
TRBJ1-4 | - | TRBV27 | - | TGTGCCAGCAGTTTCGGTGGGCAGAGTAATGAAAAACTGTTTTTT | CASSFGGQSNEKLFF
TRBJ2-2 | - | TRBV7-2 | - | TGTGCCAGCAGCTCCCAACGGGGGTTCAGGTCCGGGGAGCTGTTTTTT | CASSSQRGFRSGELFF
TRBJ1-4 | few | TRBV7-2 | TRBD1 | TGTGCCAGCAGCATGACAGGGGGTAATGAAAAACTGTTTTTT | CASSMTGGNEKLFF
TRBJ1-6 | - | TRBV2 | TRBD1 | TGTGCCAGCAGTGAGAGGCAGGGGGCCAATTCACCCCTCCACTTT | CASSERQGANSPLHF